These 25 T cell receptor beta chains were sequenced from one sample in a study of cytomegalovirus exposure and HLA in healthy donors. Use of 60 Vbeta and 13 Jbeta primers characterized the PCR. The assay was immunoSEQ multiplex PCR, and TCRdb's table has in-frame clones only and misses some. Among 170,000 or so clones listed, 80% were seen once. The sequencing sample was made of PBMCs. These receptors came from a boy between 10 and 17 years old in good health and CMV-seronegative.

The chain carries TRBV18 and TRBJ1-5; maybe TRBD1 (6 bases). Germline-derived CDR1 and CDR2 are KGHSH and LQKENI. The CDR3 is made up of 13 amino acids. The V end was cut by 4 bases, the J end by 3 bases, with 7 bases between. In DNA, the CDR3 is TGTGCCAGCTCACGACAGGACAATCAGCCCCAGCATTTT. Its protein is CASSRQDNQPQHF.

A note on this clone: A junction end diverges from the germline sequence, so it may reflect a read error. The J gene is TRBJ2-7, the V gene TRBV4-3; 7 nucleotides line up with TRBD1. The CDR3 extends over 15 amino acids. The germline V gene has CDR1 LGHNA and CDR2 YSLEER. CDR3 sequence (DNA): TGCGCCAGCAGCCAAGATTACAAGACAGGGCTGGGGTGGATCTTC. Protein sequence: CASSQDYKTGLGWIF.

In its sample, this clone was seen a few times. The chain joins TRBV7-9 to TRBJ2-5; D gene unclear. CDR1 is SEHNR and CDR2 is FQNEAQ in the germline V gene (reference sequence). V was pared by 5 bases and J by 2 bases, with 12 bases between. The CDR3 has 14 amino acids. DNA of the CDR3: TGTGCCAGCAGCGGCGGTGGCCCTCAAGAGACCCAGTACTTC. Translation: CASSGGGPQETQYF.

The V and J genes are TRBV4-2 and TRBJ2-6; perhaps TRBD1 as D (5 bases). The CDR3 totals 17 residues. Trimming stripped 0 bases from V and 4 bases from J, with 13 bases between. The V gene's germline CDR1 is LGHNA and CDR2 YNFKEQ. CDR3 coding DNA: TGTGCCAGCAGCCAAGATACAGCAGGGCAAGGGGCCAACGTCCTGACTTTC. Protein: CASSQDTAGQGANVLTF.

This clone was counted between two and nine times. The chain combines TRBV10-3 with TRBJ2-5, with 9 positions matching TRBD1. The J call may be wrong; the DNA end is better matched by TRBJ2-7. This CDR3 has 14 residues. Germline assignment: CDR1 ENHRY and CDR2 SYGVKD. In nucleotides, the CDR3 is TGTGCCATCACCGCTACAGGGGGCGAGAACGAGCAGTACTTC. Its translation: CAITATGGENEQYF.

This clone has just a few counts. This sequence joins TRBV7-8 and TRBJ2-2; D perhaps matches TRBD1 (5 bases). V shed 7 bases and J shed 1 base, with 13 bases lying between them. This CDR3 is 15 amino acids long. From germline, CDR1 is SGHVS and CDR2 FQNEAQ. The chain's CDR3 is CASIVGVENTGELFF. The CDR3 nucleotides read TGTGCCAGCATCGTAGGGGTTGAGAACACCGGGGAGCTGTTTTTT. The entire variable domain, with the rest obtained from reference TRBV7-8 and TRBJ2-2, is as follows: GAGVSQSPRYKVAKRGQDVALRCDPISGHVSLFWYQQALGQGPEFLTYFQNEAQLDKSGLPSDRFFAERPEGSVSTLKIQRTQQEDSAVYLCASIVGVENTGELFFGEGSRLTVL.

The chain couples TRBV18 to TRBJ1-1; tentatively, D is TRBD1 (6 bases). V dropped 1 base and J dropped 4 bases, with 16 bases sitting between them. Germline assignment: CDR1 KGHSH and CDR2 LQKENI. CDR3 length equals 16 residues. The CDR3 reads CASSPRVRGGSTEAFF. CDR3 bases: TGTGCCAGCTCACCACGGGTGAGGGGGGGCTCCACTGAAGCTTTCTTT.

In DNA, the CDR3 is TGTGCCAGCAGCTTTTCACAGCGGAGGTCTGGAAACACCATATATTTT. Translation gives CASSFSQRRSGNTIYF. J is TRBJ1-3 and V is TRBV5-6; no definite D call. The CDR3 is 16 residues long. V lost 2 bases and J 1 base, leaving 13 bases between the germline ends. The germline gives CDR1 SGHDT, CDR2 YYEEEE. The whole variable domain, filled in from reference TRBV5-6 and TRBJ1-3, reads DAGVTQSPTHLIKTRGQQVTLRCSPKSGHDTVSWYQQALGQGPQFIFQYYEEEERQRGNFPDRFSGHQFPNYSSELNVNALLLGDSALYLCASSFSQRRSGNTIYFGEGSWLTVV.

The rearrangement uses TRBV5-6 and TRBJ1-2; TRBD1 agrees at 9 bases. There are 13 residues in the CDR3. J lost 5 bases, V lost 5 bases, and 4 bases had no gene match. The V gene's germline CDR1 is SGHDT and CDR2 YYEEEE. In DNA form, the CDR3 reads TGTGCCAGCAGGCTGACAGGGGGGTATGGCTACACCTTC. Amino acids: CASRLTGGYGYTF. Using reference TRBV5-6 and TRBJ1-2 for the parts outside the CDR3, the full variable domain is DAGVTQSPTHLIKTRGQQVTLRCSPKSGHDTVSWYQQALGQGPQFIFQYYEEEERQRGNFPDRFSGHQFPNYSSELNVNALLLGDSALYLCASRLTGGYGYTFGSGTRLTVV.

This clone is a singleton in its sample. The gene calls are TRBV18 and TRBJ2-3; tentatively, D is TRBD2 (6 bases). The germline V gene has CDR1 KGHSH and CDR2 LQKENI. V lost 3 bases to trimming and J lost 0 bases, with 10 bases between them. The CDR3 has 15 amino acids. CDR3 amino acids: CASSPAGTSTDTQYF. CDR3 DNA sequence: TGTGCCAGCTCACCGGCGGGGACTAGCACAGATACGCAGTATTTT.

This chain links TRBV6-4 with TRBJ2-7; maybe TRBD2 (5 bases). CDR1 is MRHNA and CDR2 is SNTAGT in the germline V gene. V lost 2 bases, J lost 0 bases, and 14 bases lay in between. The CDR3 covers 16 residues. The CDR3 region has the DNA TGTGCCAGCAGTGACCACGCCCATAGCGACTCCTACGAGCAGTACTTC. It yields the protein CASSDHAHSDSYEQYF.

The rearrangement links TRBV7-9 to TRBJ2-3, with 14 bases that match TRBD2. CDR1 and CDR2 (germline): SEHNR, FQNEAQ (reference sequence). The CDR3 contains 16 residues. With 5 bases clipped from V and 4 bases from J, the junction kept 5 bases outside the gene matches. Written as DNA, the CDR3 is TGTGCCAGCAGCCGACTAGCGGGGGGGCAATCAGATACGCAGTATTTT. Its protein is CASSRLAGGQSDTQYF.

The J gene is TRBJ1-6, the V gene TRBV5-1; perhaps TRBD1 as D (5 bases). The CDR3 loop spans 15 amino acids. The V end was cut by 3 bases, the J end by 12 bases, with 19 bases between. The germline gives CDR1 SGHRS, CDR2 YFSETQ. The CDR3 DNA reads TGCGCCAGCAGCTACTCGTCGGGGAGGGGTGGACCCCTCCACTTT. The encoded protein is CASSYSSGRGGPLHF.

The chain combines TRBV25-1 with TRBJ1-2; D is unresolved. This CDR3 spans 14 amino acids. V lost 6 bases, J lost 0 bases, and 11 bases lay in between. Germline V gene sequence: CDR1 MGHDK, CDR2 SYGVNS. The CDR3 spells CASSPYGANYGYTF. DNA of the CDR3: TGTGCCAGCAGCCCTTACGGGGCTAACTATGGCTACACCTTC.

The chain links TRBV7-9 to TRBJ2-7, with D perhaps matching TRBD1 (5 bases). Germline values: CDR1 SEHNR, CDR2 FQNEAQ (reference sequence). The CDR3 runs 12 residues. Trimming stripped 5 bases from V and 0 bases from J, with 5 bases between. The CDR3, as DNA: TGTGCCAGCAGCGACAGCTCCTACGAGCAGTACTTC. Encoded protein: CASSDSSYEQYF.

The chain combines TRBV30 with TRBJ1-6, with 8 bases aligning to TRBD1. There are 13 residues in the CDR3. The germline gives CDR1 GTSNPN, CDR2 SVGIG (reference sequence). V lost 4 bases to trimming and J lost 5 bases; unmatched junction nucleotides: 1. CDR3 nucleotides: TGTGCCTGGACAGGGGGCAATAATTCACCCCTCCACTTT. Translated: CAWTGGNNSPLHF. Combining the CDR3 with reference TRBV30 and TRBJ1-6 gives the whole variable domain SQTIHQWPATLVQPVGSPLSLECTVEGTSNPNLYWYRQAAGRGLQLLFYSVGIGQISSEVPQNLSASRPQDRQFILSSKKLLLSDSGFYLCAWTGGNNSPLHFGNGTRLTVT.

J is TRBJ2-5 and V is TRBV6-1; 14 nucleotides line up with TRBD2. Germline loops: CDR1 MNHNS, CDR2 SASEGT. Trimming took 1 base from V and 1 from J; bases not matched to a gene: 2. CDR3 length equals 17 residues. The CDR3 DNA sequence: TGTGCCAGCAGTGAAGGGACTAGCGGGGGGTCCCAAGAGACCCAGTACTTC. Its protein is CASSEGTSGGSQETQYF.

The rearrangement uses TRBV19 and TRBJ1-1; TRBD1 matches 8 bases. V was clipped by 7 bases and J by 5 bases; unmatched bases: 12. This CDR3 spans 15 amino acids. Germline values: CDR1 LNHDA, CDR2 SQIVND (reference sequence). The CDR3 protein is CASNDRGGDWTEAFF. CDR3 in DNA: TGTGCCAGTAACGACAGGGGAGGAGATTGGACTGAAGCTTTCTTT.

This CDR3 reads CASSPTAGFTEAFF. CDR3 in DNA: TGTGCCAGCAGCCCCACCGCAGGATTCACTGAAGCTTTCTTT. The V gene is TRBV7-6, the J gene TRBJ1-1; D gene ambiguous. The germline V and J ends were trimmed by 5 bases and 4 bases, with 14 bases remaining between them. This CDR3 comprises 14 residues. CDR1 is SGHVS and CDR2 is FNYEAQ in the germline V gene. The whole variable domain, filled in from reference TRBV7-6 and TRBJ1-1, reads GAGVSQSPRYKVTKRGQDVALRCDPISGHVSLYWYRQALGQGPEFLTYFNYEAQQDKSGLPNDRFSAERPEGSISTLTIQRTEQRDSAMYRCASSPTAGFTEAFFGQGTRLTVV.

CDR3 amino acids: CASSEGHRQYF. The CDR3, as DNA: TGTGCCAGCAGTGAGGGACACAGGCAGTACTTC. The V and J genes are TRBV25-1 and TRBJ2-7, with a possible D match to TRBD1 (6 bases). Looked up from germline, CDR1 is MGHDK and CDR2 is SYGVNS. Trimming pared 3 bases from V and 9 bases from J, leaving 9 bases between. This CDR3 comprises 11 residues.

The J gene is TRBJ2-5, the V gene TRBV9, with 9 bases aligning to TRBD2. The J call may be incorrect, as the DNA end agrees better with TRBJ2-7. The germline V gene has CDR1 SGDLS and CDR2 YYNGEE. This CDR3 is 17 amino acids long. CDR3: CASSPRLADINSYEQYF. The DNA of the CDR3 is TGTGCCAGCAGCCCTAGACTAGCGGACATTAACTCCTACGAGCAGTACTTC.

In regard to this clone: Compared with germline, one end of the junction differs, possibly owing to a read error. The sample has other DNA sequences that encode this CDR3 too. The gene calls are TRBV11-2 and TRBJ2-1, with 7 bases that match TRBD1. The CDR3 covers 15 residues. Germline values: CDR1 SGHAT, CDR2 FQNNGV. The CDR3 protein is CASSKVDRFYNEQFF. The CDR3 nucleotides are TGTGCCAGCAGCAAGGTGGACAGGTTCTACAATGAGCAATTCTTC.

The chain is built from TRBV9 and TRBJ1-5; D is perhaps TRBD1 (6 bases). CDR1 is SGDLS, CDR2 YYNGEE, per germline. V was cut by 4 bases and J by 7 bases, with 15 bases left in between. The CDR3 runs 14 residues. This CDR3 reads CASSPPGVGQPQHF. The DNA of the CDR3 is TGTGCCAGCAGCCCACCAGGGGTAGGCCAGCCCCAGCATTTT.

The V and J genes are TRBV30 and TRBJ1-6, with no clear D. Trimming shortened V by 1 base and J by 0 bases, and 4 bases separated the two germline ends. The CDR3 sequence is 14 residues long. Looked up from germline, CDR1 is GTSNPN and CDR2 is SVGIG (reference sequence). The CDR3 spells CAWSGSSYNSPLHF. As DNA, the CDR3 is TGTGCCTGGAGTGGGAGCTCCTATAATTCACCCCTCCACTTT.

The chain uses TRBV19 and TRBJ2-3, with D possibly matching TRBD1 (6 bases). Germline values: CDR1 LNHDA, CDR2 SQIVND (reference sequence). The ends were cut back, 7 bases at V and 0 bases at J, with 14 bases in the middle. This CDR3 region has 15 residues. CDR3 coding DNA: TGTGCCAGTATGGGACGAGGACAGAGCACAGATACGCAGTATTTT. Translated, it gives CASMGRGQSTDTQYF. Full variable domain (outside the CDR3, taken from reference TRBV19 and TRBJ2-3): DGGITQSPKYLFRKEGQNVTLSCEQNLNHDAMYWYRQDPGQGLRLIYYSQIVNDFQKGDIAEGYSVSREKKESFPLTVTSAQKNPTAFYLCASMGRGQSTDTQYFGPGTRLTVL.